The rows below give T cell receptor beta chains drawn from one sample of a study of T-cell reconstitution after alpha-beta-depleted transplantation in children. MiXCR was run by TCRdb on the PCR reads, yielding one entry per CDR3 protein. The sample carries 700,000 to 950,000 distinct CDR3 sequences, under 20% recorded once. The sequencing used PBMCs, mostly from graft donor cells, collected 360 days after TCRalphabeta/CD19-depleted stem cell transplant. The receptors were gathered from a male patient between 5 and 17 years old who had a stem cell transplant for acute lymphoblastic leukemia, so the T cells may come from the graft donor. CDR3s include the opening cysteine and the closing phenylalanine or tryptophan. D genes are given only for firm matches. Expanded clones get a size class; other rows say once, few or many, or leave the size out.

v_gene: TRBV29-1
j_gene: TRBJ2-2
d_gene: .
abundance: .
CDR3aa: CSVGVGRSNTGELFF
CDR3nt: TGCAGCGTTGGGGTTGGGCGCTCGAACACCGGGGAGCTGTTTTTT

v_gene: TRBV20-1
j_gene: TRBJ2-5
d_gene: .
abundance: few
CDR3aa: CSGQLRETQYF
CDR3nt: TGCAGTGGGCAGCTTCGAGAGACCCAGTACTTC

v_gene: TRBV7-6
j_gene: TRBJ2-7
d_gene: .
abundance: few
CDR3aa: CASSLEVSSVSYEQYF
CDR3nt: TGTGCCAGCAGCTTAGAAGTCTCTAGCGTCTCCTACGAGCAGTACTTC

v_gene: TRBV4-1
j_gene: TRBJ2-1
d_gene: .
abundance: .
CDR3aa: CASSRGLLSYNEQFF
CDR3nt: TGTGCCAGCAGCCGGGGGCTCCTCTCCTACAATGAGCAGTTCTTC

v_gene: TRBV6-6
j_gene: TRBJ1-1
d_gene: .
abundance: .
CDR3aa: CASSTPGGTTEAFF
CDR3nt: TGTGCCAGCAGCACCCCCGGGGGGACCACTGAAGCTTTCTTT

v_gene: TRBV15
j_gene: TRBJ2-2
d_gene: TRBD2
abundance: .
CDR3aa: CATSSLAGAPNTGELFF
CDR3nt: TGTGCCACCAGTTCCCTAGCGGGAGCGCCGAACACCGGGGAGCTGTTTTTT

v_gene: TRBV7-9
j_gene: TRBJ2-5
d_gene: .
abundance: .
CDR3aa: CASSWLGWVETQYF
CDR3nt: TGTGCCAGCAGCTGGTTGGGATGGGTTGAGACCCAGTACTTC

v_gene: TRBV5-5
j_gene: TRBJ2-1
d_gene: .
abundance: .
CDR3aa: CASSLWRNYNEQFF
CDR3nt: TGTGCCAGCAGCTTGTGGCGCAACTACAATGAGCAGTTCTTC

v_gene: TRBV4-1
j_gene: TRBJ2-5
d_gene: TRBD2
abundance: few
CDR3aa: CASSQDGGLAGAGHRETQYF
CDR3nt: TGCGCCAGCAGCCAAGACGGAGGACTAGCGGGAGCGGGGCACAGAGAGACCCAGTACTTC

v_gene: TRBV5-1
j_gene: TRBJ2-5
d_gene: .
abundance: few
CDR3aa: CASSLQGREETQYF
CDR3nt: TGCGCCAGCAGCTTACAGGGACGGGAGGAGACCCAGTACTTC

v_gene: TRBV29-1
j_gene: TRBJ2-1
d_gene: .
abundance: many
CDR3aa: CSVATKLRGEQFF
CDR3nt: TGCAGCGTCGCCACAAAACTACGAGGTGAGCAGTTCTTC

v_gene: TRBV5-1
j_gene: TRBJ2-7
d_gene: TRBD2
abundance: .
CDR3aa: CASSGLAGDSSRQYF
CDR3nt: TGCGCCAGCAGCGGACTAGCGGGAGATTCTAGTCGGCAGTACTTC

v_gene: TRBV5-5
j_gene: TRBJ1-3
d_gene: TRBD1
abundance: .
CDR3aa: CASSYTGTVNTIYF
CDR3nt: TGTGCCAGCAGCTATACCGGGACAGTCAACACCATATATTTT

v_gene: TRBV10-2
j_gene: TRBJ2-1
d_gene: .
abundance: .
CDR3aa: CASSVLAARSSYNEQFF
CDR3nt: TGCGCCAGCAGTGTGTTGGCGGCTCGGAGCTCCTACAATGAGCAGTTCTTC

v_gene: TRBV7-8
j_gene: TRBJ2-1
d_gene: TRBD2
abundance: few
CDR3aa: CASSHTGLAGAGSSYNEQFF
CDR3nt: TGTGCCAGCAGTCACACGGGACTAGCGGGAGCGGGCAGCTCCTACAATGAGCAGTTCTTC

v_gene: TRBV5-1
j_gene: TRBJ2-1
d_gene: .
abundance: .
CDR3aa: CASSLVSGGTYNEQFF
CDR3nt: TGCGCCAGCAGCTTGGTTTCGGGTGGGACCTACAATGAGCAGTTCTTC

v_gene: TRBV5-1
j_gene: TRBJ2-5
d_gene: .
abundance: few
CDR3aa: CASSPGRGLQETQYF
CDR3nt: TGCGCCAGCAGCCCCGGCAGGGGACTCCAAGAGACCCAGTACTTC

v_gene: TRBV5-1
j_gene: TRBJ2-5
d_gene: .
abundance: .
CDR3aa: CASSSGAKETQYF
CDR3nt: TGCGCCAGCAGCTCAGGGGCTAAGGAGACCCAGTACTTC

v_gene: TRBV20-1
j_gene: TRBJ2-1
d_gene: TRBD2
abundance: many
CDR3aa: CSARKQGLAGVQQFF
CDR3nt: TGCAGTGCTAGAAAACAGGGGCTAGCGGGAGTTCAGCAGTTCTTC

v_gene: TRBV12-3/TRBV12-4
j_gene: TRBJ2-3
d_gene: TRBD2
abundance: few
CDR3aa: CASSHPSGRAADTQYF
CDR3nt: TGTGCCAGCAGCCACCCTAGCGGGAGGGCCGCAGATACGCAGTATTTT

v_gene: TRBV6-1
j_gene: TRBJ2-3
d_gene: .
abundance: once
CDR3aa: CASRPTWGTSLDTQYF
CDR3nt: TGTGCCAGCAGGCCCACCTGGGGGACTTCCTTAGATACGCAGTATTTT

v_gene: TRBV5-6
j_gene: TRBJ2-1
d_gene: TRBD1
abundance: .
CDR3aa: CASSLETGGSNEQFF
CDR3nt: TGTGCCAGCAGCTTGGAGACAGGGGGTAGCAATGAGCAGTTCTTC

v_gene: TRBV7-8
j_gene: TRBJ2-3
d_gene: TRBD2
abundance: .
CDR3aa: CASSSPASGRATDTQYF
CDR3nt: TGTGCCAGCAGCTCGCCTGCTAGCGGGAGAGCCACAGATACGCAGTATTTT

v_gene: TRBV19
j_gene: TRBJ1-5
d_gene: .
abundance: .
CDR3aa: CASSRRQTSNQPQHF
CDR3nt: TGTGCCAGTAGTAGGAGACAGACTAGCAATCAGCCCCAGCATTTT

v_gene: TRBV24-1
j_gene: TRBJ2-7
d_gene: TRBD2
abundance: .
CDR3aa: CATSEYGLAGVHEQYF
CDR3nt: TGTGCCACCAGTGAATATGGACTAGCGGGAGTTCACGAGCAGTACTTC

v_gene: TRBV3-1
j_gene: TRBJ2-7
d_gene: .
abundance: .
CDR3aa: CASSHAPGFSYEQYF
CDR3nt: TGTGCCAGCAGCCACGCCCCAGGGTTCTCCTACGAGCAGTACTTC

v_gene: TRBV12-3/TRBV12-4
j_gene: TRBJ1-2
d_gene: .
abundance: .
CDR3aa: CASNPSRGSFGYTF
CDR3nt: TGTGCCAGCAACCCCTCCCGGGGTTCTTTCGGCTACACCTTC

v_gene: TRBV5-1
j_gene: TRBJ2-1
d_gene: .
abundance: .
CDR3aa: CASGPVSRVDNEQFF
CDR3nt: TGCGCCAGCGGTCCAGTGTCGCGGGTAGACAATGAGCAGTTCTTC

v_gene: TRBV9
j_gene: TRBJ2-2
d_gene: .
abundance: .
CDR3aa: CASSAPALQETGELFF
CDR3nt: TGTGCCAGCAGCGCCCCAGCCCTACAGGAGACCGGGGAGCTGTTTTTT

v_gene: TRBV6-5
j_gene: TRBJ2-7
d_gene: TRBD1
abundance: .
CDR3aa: CASSYTLTGGPYEQYF
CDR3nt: TGTGCCAGCAGTTACACATTGACAGGGGGCCCCTACGAGCAGTACTTC

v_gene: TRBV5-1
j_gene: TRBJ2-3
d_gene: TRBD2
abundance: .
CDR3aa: CASSTEFGGVGSGSTDTQYF
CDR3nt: TGCGCCAGCAGCACGGAGTTCGGCGGGGTTGGTAGCGGGAGCACAGATACGCAGTATTTT

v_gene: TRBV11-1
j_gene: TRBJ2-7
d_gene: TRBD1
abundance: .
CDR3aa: CASSINRGRGYF
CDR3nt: TGTGCCAGCAGCATAAACAGGGGGCGCGGGTACTTC

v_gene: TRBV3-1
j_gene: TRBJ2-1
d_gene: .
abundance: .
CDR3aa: CASSQVGDRGQFF
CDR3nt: TGTGCCAGCAGCCAAGTGGGAGATCGGGGGCAGTTCTTC

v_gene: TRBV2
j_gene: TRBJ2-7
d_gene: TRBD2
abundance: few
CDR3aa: CASSEGGGGVQYF
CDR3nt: TGTGCCAGCAGTGAAGGTGGGGGGGGAGTGCAGTACTTC

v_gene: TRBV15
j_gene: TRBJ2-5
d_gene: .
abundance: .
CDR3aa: CATSRGGTVQETQYF
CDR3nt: TGTGCCACCAGCAGAGGGGGGACTGTTCAAGAGACCCAGTACTTC

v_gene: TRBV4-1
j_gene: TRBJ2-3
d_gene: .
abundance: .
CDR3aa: CATRALGAARGGTDTQYF
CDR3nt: TGCGCCACCCGAGCTCTGGGAGCCGCTAGGGGGGGCACAGATACGCAGTATTTT

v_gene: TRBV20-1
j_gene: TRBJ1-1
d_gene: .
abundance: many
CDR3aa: CSARVAAGSTEAFF
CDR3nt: TGCAGTGCTAGAGTTGCGGCAGGGAGTACTGAAGCTTTCTTT

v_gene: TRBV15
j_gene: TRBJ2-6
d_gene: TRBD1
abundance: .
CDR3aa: CATSTDRVWTNVLTF
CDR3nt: TGTGCCACCAGCACCGACAGGGTGTGGACCAACGTCCTGACTTTC

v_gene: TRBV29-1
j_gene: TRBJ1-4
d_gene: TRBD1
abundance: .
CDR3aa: CSVAGTAATNEKLFF
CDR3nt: TGCAGCGTTGCGGGGACAGCTGCAACTAATGAAAAACTGTTTTTT

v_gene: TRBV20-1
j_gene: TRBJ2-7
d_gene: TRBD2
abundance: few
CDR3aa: CSAPLGGSGSTFEQYF
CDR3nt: TGCAGTGCCCCCCTTGGGGGTAGCGGGAGTACGTTCGAGCAGTACTTC

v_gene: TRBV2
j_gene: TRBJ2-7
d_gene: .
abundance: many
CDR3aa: CASSGQGISYEQYF
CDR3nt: TGTGCCAGCAGTGGGCAGGGGATCTCCTACGAGCAGTACTTC

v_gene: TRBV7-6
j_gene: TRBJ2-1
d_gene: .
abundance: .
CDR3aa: CASSLATIANNEQFF
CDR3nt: TGTGCCAGCAGCTTAGCGACGATAGCAAACAATGAGCAGTTCTTC

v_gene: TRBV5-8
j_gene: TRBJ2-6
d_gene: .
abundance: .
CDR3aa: CASTPRSGANVLTF
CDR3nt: TGTGCCAGCACCCCGCGATCTGGGGCCAACGTCCTGACTTTC

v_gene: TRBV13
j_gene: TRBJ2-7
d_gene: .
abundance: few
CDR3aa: CASSLLQRNVYEQYF
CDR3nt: TGTGCCAGCAGCTTACTGCAGCGGAACGTCTACGAGCAGTACTTC

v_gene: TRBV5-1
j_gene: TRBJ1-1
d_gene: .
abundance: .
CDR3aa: CASSLGQSNTEAFF
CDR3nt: TGCGCCAGCAGTCTTGGACAGTCGAACACTGAAGCTTTCTTT

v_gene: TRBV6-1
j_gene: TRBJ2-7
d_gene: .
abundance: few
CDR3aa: CASSPGLVLAEDEQYF
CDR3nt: TGTGCCAGCAGTCCCGGGCTGGTCTTGGCTGAGGACGAGCAGTACTTC

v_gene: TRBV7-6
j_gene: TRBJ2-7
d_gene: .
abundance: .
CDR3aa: CASSTLPRGSFSYEQYF
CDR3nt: TGTGCCAGCAGCACTCTCCCCCGGGGCTCATTTTCCTACGAGCAGTACTTC

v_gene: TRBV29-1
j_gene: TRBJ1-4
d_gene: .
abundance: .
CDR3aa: CSVGWGWGEKLFF
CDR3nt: TGCAGCGTTGGGTGGGGGTGGGGTGAAAAACTGTTTTTT

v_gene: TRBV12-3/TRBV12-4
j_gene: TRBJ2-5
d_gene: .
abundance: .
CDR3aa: CASSLVIAAQETQYF
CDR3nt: TGTGCCAGCAGTTTAGTTATCGCAGCGCAAGAGACCCAGTACTTC

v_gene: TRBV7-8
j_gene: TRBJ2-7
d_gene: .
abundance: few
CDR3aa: CASSLYGWGYEQYF
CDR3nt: TGTGCCAGCAGCTTATACGGATGGGGATACGAGCAGTACTTC

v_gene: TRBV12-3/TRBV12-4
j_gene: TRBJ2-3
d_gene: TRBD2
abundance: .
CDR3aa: CASSSDRLAGDTQYF
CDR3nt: TGTGCCAGCAGTTCCGACCGACTAGCGGGAGATACGCAGTATTTT

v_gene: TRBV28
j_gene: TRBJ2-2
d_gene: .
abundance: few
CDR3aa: CASSLTGRRNTGELFF
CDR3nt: TGTGCCAGCAGTTTAACCGGGAGACGGAACACCGGGGAGCTGTTTTTT

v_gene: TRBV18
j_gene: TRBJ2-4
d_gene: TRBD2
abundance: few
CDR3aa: CASSLHASGTSLDIQYF
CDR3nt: TGTGCCAGCTCACTTCATGCTAGCGGGACTTCTTTGGACATTCAGTACTTC